The text below deals with one T cell receptor beta chain. Its target is not known. Trimming at V came to 3 bases and at J to 12 bases, leaving 15 bases not matched to a gene. Per germline, CDR1 SGHRS and CDR2 YFSETQ. This CDR3 has 15 residues. This specimen belongs to a study of tumor-infiltrating lymphocytes in primary liver carcinoma. About the study: The patients presented with primary liver carcinoma, which was managed through surgical resection. These patients were men and women whose ages were 30 to 69 years. Staging placed the tumors at T1-T3 N0M0, and they measured about 4 to 10 cm across. Study results and caveats: In tumor-adjacent and tumor-blood pairs, overlap was lower than in tumor region pairs.

Making TCR beta cDNA involved 400 to 600 ng total RNA and a constant-region primer. It was through three nested multiplex PCR rounds of slightly modified ARM-PCR that TCR beta libraries arose. For roughly 10 cycles apiece, the opening two PCR rounds ran with TRBV1-TRBV30 forward primers and a C-beta reverse primer. TCRdb re-called the multiplex PCR reads through MiXCR, storing one row per CDR3 protein. Among 250,000 to 350,000 distinct CDR3 sequences listed, about 50% were seen once. RNA was extracted from whole blood without cell sorting, alongside germline DNA. The TCR was taken from a woman aged 25-40 years with primary liver carcinoma and hepatitis B virus infection. The sequencing sample was made of peripheral blood. The V and J genes are TRBV5-1 and TRBJ1-1; 9 bases fit TRBD1. The CDR3 loop is CASSSLGTGQLMSFF. CDR3 bases: TGCGCCAGCAGCTCCCTCGGGACAGGGCAACTGATGTCTTTCTTT. Complete variable domain (other parts from reference TRBV5-1 and TRBJ1-1): KAGVTQTPRYLIKTRGQQVTLSCSPISGHRSVSWYQQTPGQGLQFLFEYFSETQRNKGNFPGRFSGRQFSNSRSEMNVSTLELGDSALYLCASSSLGTGQLMSFFGQGTRLTVV.